The 4 T cell receptor beta chains below were found in one sample sequenced in a study of cytomegalovirus exposure and HLA in healthy donors. The PCR used 60 Vbeta and 13 Jbeta primers. Libraries were prepared by immunoSEQ multiplex PCR; TCRdb keeps only in-frame clonotypes and omits some of them. The specimen's table records just over 150,000 clones. Material: PBMCs. The source is a man between 25 and 39 years old in good health and CMV-seronegative.

The chain couples TRBV5-4 to TRBJ2-2; 8 bases fit TRBD2. V shed 1 base and J 3 bases; nucleotides not matched to a gene: 8. Germline assignment: CDR1 SGHNT and CDR2 YYREEE (reference sequence). The CDR3 has 17 residues. CDR3 loop: CASSLRGGRRYTGELFF. Here the CDR3 DNA reads TGTGCCAGCAGCTTGCGAGGCGGGAGGAGATACACCGGGGAGCTGTTTTTT.

The rearrangement links TRBV7-8 to TRBJ2-7; 10 bases match TRBD1. Germline-derived CDR1 and CDR2 are SGHVS and FQNEAQ. CDR3 length equals 15 residues. Germline trimming cut 5 bases from V and 2 bases from J; bases unmatched to any gene: 6. CDR3 loop: CASSPRDRGTYEQYF. In DNA, the CDR3 is TGTGCCAGCAGCCCTCGGGACAGGGGAACCTACGAGCAGTACTTC. Full variable domain (missing parts from reference TRBV7-8 and TRBJ2-7): GAGVSQSPRYKVAKRGQDVALRCDPISGHVSLFWYQQALGQGPEFLTYFQNEAQLDKSGLPSDRFFAERPEGSVSTLKIQRTQQEDSAVYLCASSPRDRGTYEQYFGPGTRLTVT.

The gene calls are TRBV6-5 and TRBJ2-3, with D perhaps TRBD2 (6 bases). The V and J ends lost 4 bases and 1 base respectively, with 9 bases between them. Germline CDR1 reads MNHEY; CDR2 reads SVGAGI. The CDR3 spans 14 residues. This chain's CDR3 is CASSLASGTDTQYF. For the CDR3, the DNA is TGTGCCAGCAGTTTGGCTAGCGGCACAGATACGCAGTATTTT.

The chain links TRBV18 to TRBJ2-7, with D unclear. The CDR3 is 15 amino acids. The V and J ends lost 2 bases and 1 base respectively, with 12 bases between them. Germline loops: CDR1 KGHSH, CDR2 LQKENI. CDR3 coding DNA: TGTGCCAGCTCACCAACAACAGATATTTCCTACGAGCAGTACTTC. Its protein product is CASSPTTDISYEQYF.